Described below is a single T cell receptor (beta chain) sequence and its context. The antigen remains unidentified. It was healthy bone marrow donors who served as donors. Both 60 Vbeta primers and 13 Jbeta primers went into the PCR. Clones were sequenced by immunoSEQ multiplex PCR, and TCRdb holds only the in-frame ones, with some missing. This sample has about 76,000 clones; roughly 85% occur once, and the top ten carry 2% to 3%. The data belong to a study of cytomegalovirus exposure and HLA in healthy donors. The CDR3 length is 15 residues. Germline V gene data show CDR1 as MGHRA and CDR2 as YSYEKL. Losses at the gene ends were 5 bases for V and 2 bases for J; bases not matched to a gene: 3. Study-level findings and limits: Reported performance of the classifier showed diagnosis of cytomegalovirus status with high specificity and sensitivity.

Sequenced material: PBMCs. This receptor was identified in a man younger than 40 in good health and CMV-seronegative. The gene calls are TRBV4-1 and TRBJ2-2; TRBD1 aligns across 9 bases. The CDR3 DNA reads as TGCGCCAGCAGCGTGGGACAGGGAAACACCGGGGAGCTGTTTTTT. Translation gives CASSVGQGNTGELFF.